This T cell receptor (beta chain) was recovered during a study of a mutant IDH1 vaccine in newly diagnosed glioma. In the study overall: Most patients had received both radiotherapy and temozolomide, the prior options being radiotherapy, temozolomide, or both.

Time point: week 23, last vaccination. In the vaccine, a single dose held 300 ug of the mutant IDH1 20-mer peptide, along with topical imiquimod. Note on this clone: Its specificity is not known.

Germline CDR1 is SGHDT and CDR2 is YYEEEE. Deletions cut 0 bases from V and 0 bases from J, with 8 bases between. The CDR3 runs 15 residues. Assay used: immunoSEQ multiplex PCR; TCRdb lists only in-frame clones, some missing. The sample has 41,000 or so clones, roughly 79% seen once. This clonotype originated in a woman aged 40 to 50 with glioma. Some clones in this sample may be carry-over from other donors' samples. The chain links TRBV5-6 to TRBJ2-3, with a weak D call TRBD2 (5 bases). Sequenced material: PBMCs, taken from a glioma patient whose treatment included an IDH1 peptide vaccine. CDR3: CASSLVAISTDTQYF. The CDR3 DNA is TGTGCCAGCAGCTTGGTAGCGATAAGCACAGATACGCAGTATTTT.